The TCR beta chain described here comes from a study of T cell repertoires in cytomegalovirus infection. Using its own MiXCR run on the reads, TCRdb lists one record per CDR3 protein. The sample records under 350,000 distinct CDR3 sequences, under 25% being singletons. Regarding this clonotype: Its specificity is not known.

V lost 6 bases and J lost 6, with 12 bases in between. The CDR3 runs to 13 residues. The germline V gene encodes CDR1 MDHEN and CDR2 SYDVKM. This chain connects TRBV28 to TRBJ2-1, with unresolved D. The sequence came from a human donor in good health (CMV status not recorded). Some clones in this sample may be carry-over from other donors' samples. This material consisted of cultured PBMCs, taken from culture after CMV antigen stimulation. CDR3 sequence reads: CASRVMLTNEQFF. Here the CDR3 DNA reads TGTGCCAGCAGAGTTATGTTGACCAATGAGCAGTTCTTC.